What follows are 2 T cell receptor beta chains derived from one specimen sequenced in a study of radiotherapy plus CTLA-4 blockade in lung cancer. Profiling relied on immunoSEQ multiplex PCR, and the TCRdb table lists in-frame clones only, not all of them. The data show roughly 120,000 clones, around 84% seen once. This material consisted of peripheral blood, taken from a patient treated with radiotherapy plus ipilimumab. The receptors were gathered from a human donor with non-small cell lung cancer that progressed on radiotherapy plus ipilimumab. Some clones in this sample may be carry-over from other donors' samples.

A word on this clone: Other DNA variants within this sample encode the same CDR3. DNA for the CDR3: TGCGCCAGCAGCTTGACATGGACAGGGGGGCAGGGGGAGCAGTACTTC. Residues: CASSLTWTGGQGEQYF. The chain joins TRBV5-1 to TRBJ2-7; 10 bases line up with TRBD1. This CDR3 has 16 amino acids. J was trimmed by 7 bases and V by 1 base; bases with no gene match: 11. The germline CDR1 and CDR2 sequences are SGHRS and YFSETQ.

In its sample, this clone was seen once. This rearrangement joins TRBV7-3 to TRBJ2-5; no clear D gene. The germline V and J ends were trimmed by 5 bases and 1 base, with 8 bases remaining between them. The germline gives CDR1 SGHTA, CDR2 FQGTGA. The CDR3 consists of 13 residues. The CDR3 reads CASSPTLQETQYF. CDR3 bases: TGTGCCAGCAGCCCCACCCTCCAAGAGACCCAGTACTTC.